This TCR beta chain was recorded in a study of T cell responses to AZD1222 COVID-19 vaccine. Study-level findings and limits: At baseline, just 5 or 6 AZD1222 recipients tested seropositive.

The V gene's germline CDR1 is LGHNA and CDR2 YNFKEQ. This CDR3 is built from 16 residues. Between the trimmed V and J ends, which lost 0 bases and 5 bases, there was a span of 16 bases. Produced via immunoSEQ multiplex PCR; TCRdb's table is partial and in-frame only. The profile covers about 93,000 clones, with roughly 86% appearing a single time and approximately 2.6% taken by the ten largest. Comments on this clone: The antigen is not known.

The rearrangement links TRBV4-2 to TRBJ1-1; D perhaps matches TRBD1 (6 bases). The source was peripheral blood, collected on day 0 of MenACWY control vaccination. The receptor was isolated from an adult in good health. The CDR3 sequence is CASSQDPAGEKTEAFF. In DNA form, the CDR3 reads TGTGCCAGCAGCCAAGATCCAGCAGGGGAGAAAACTGAAGCTTTCTTT.